Presented here are 3 T cell receptor beta chains from one specimen sequenced in a study of cytomegalovirus exposure and HLA in healthy donors. It was with 60 Vbeta and 13 Jbeta primers that the PCR ran. Repertoires were generated with immunoSEQ multiplex PCR, while TCRdb's copy carries only in-frame clones and drops some. This table holds roughly 190,000 clones, 65% to 85% found once. The sequencing sample was made of PBMCs. All receptors derive from a young woman in good health and CMV-seronegative.

This clone was seen only a few times. The gene calls are TRBV4-2 and TRBJ2-7; TRBD2 agrees at 15 bases. Looked up from germline, CDR1 is LGHNA and CDR2 is YNFKEQ. The CDR3 totals 19 residues. V gave up 4 bases and J gave up 0 bases; unmatched junction bases: 10. The CDR3 loop is CASSPAGGLAGGGSYEQYF. The CDR3 DNA is TGTGCCAGCAGCCCCGCGGGGGGACTAGCGGGAGGAGGCTCCTACGAGCAGTACTTC.

The genes are TRBV19 and TRBJ2-3, with TRBD2 identical over 10 bases. CDR3 length: 15 residues. CDR1 is LNHDA, CDR2 SQIVND, per germline (reference sequence). Trimming took 6 bases from V and 3 from J; bases not matched to a gene: 6. The CDR3 here is CASRQLAGITDTQYF. The CDR3 nucleotides read TGTGCCAGTAGACAACTAGCGGGGATAACAGATACGCAGTATTTT.

Here the CDR3 reads CASSEFPLRDSGNTIYF. For the CDR3, the DNA is TGTGCCAGCAGTGAATTTCCCCTCAGGGACTCAGGAAACACCATATATTTT. The rearrangement joins TRBV25-1 to TRBJ1-3, with D maybe TRBD1 (5 bases). Trimming took 1 base from V and 4 from J, leaving 17 bases between them. In germline, CDR1 is MGHDK, CDR2 SYGVNS. There are 17 residues in the CDR3.